The 13 T cell receptor beta chains below all came from one sample that was sequenced in a study of control samples from healthy donors and cancer patients. Here immunoSEQ multiplex PCR was the method, and the copy in TCRdb shows in-frame clones only, minus some. The data show over 100,000 clones, with 75% to 95% seen just once and 3.5% to 4.5% held by the top ten. Sequenced: blood. Source of these receptors: a human donor in good health. The donor label of this sample is uncertain.

The CDR3 DNA follows: TGTGCCACGAGCCAGGGCTTTGGGGCCAACGTCCTGACTTTC. Protein product: CATSQGFGANVLTF. V gene TRBV27 combines with J gene TRBJ2-6, with D maybe TRBD1 (5 bases). Per germline, CDR1 MNHEY and CDR2 SMNVEV (reference sequence). Trimming took 10 bases from V and 3 from J, leaving 13 bases between them. The CDR3 consists of 14 residues.

The chain employs TRBV4-2 and TRBJ2-3; 7 nucleotides align to TRBD2. Per the germline V gene, CDR1 is LGHNA and CDR2 is YNFKEQ. This CDR3 is 15 amino acids long. J gave up 2 bases and V 4 bases, and 6 bases lay outside the gene matches. Here the CDR3 reads CASSPRDYDTDTQYF. The CDR3 DNA sequence: TGTGCCAGCAGCCCCCGGGACTACGACACAGATACGCAGTATTTT.

The chain uses TRBV14 and TRBJ1-2; TRBD1 matches at 10 bases. There are 14 residues in the CDR3. Germline CDR1 reads SGHDN; CDR2 reads FVKESK. J gave up 7 bases and V 2 bases, and 4 bases lay outside the gene matches. CDR3 residues: CASSQRQGASGYTF. The DNA for the CDR3 is TGTGCCAGCAGCCAACGACAGGGGGCTAGTGGCTACACCTTC.

The chain couples TRBV7-8 to TRBJ2-7, with TRBD2 identical over 7 bases. Germline lookup yields CDR1 SGHVS and CDR2 FQNEAQ. The CDR3 has 14 residues. The V segment lost 3 bases and the J segment 5 bases; nucleotides outside the gene matches: 7. The CDR3 protein is CASSFPGLPNEQYF. CDR3 coding DNA: TGTGCCAGCAGCTTCCCGGGACTACCGAACGAGCAGTACTTC.

The rearrangement uses TRBV5-5 and TRBJ2-2; D remains ambiguous. The CDR3 loop spans 12 amino acids. Trimming cost V 2 bases and J 7 bases, with 6 bases left between them. The germline V gene encodes CDR1 SGHKS and CDR2 YYEKEE (reference sequence). The CDR3, as DNA: TGTGCCAGCAGCTTAAATGTCGGGGAGCTGTTTTTT. Encoded protein: CASSLNVGELFF.

V gene TRBV6-5 combines with J gene TRBJ1-6; TRBD1 agrees at 9 bases. The trim removed 4 bases at V and 10 bases at J, leaving 11 bases unmatched. Germline values: CDR1 MNHEY, CDR2 SVGAGI. CDR3 length: 16 residues. The CDR3 is CASSLLPGQGRSPLHF. Here the CDR3 DNA reads TGTGCCAGCAGTTTATTACCGGGACAGGGACGCTCACCCCTCCACTTT.

The rearrangement links TRBV3-1 (or the pseudogene TRBV3-2) to TRBJ1-2, with a tentative D call TRBD1 (6 bases). Trimming shortened V by 4 bases and J by 8 bases, and 14 bases separated the two germline ends. The CDR3 is made up of 13 amino acids. From germline, CDR1 is LGHDT and CDR2 YNNKEL (reference sequence). CDR3 DNA sequence: TGTGCCAGCAGCCCCCAGGGGAGGGAAGGCTACACCTTC. Translated, it gives CASSPQGREGYTF.

The rearrangement links TRBV7-2 to TRBJ1-6; D gene uncertain. The CDR3 extends over 13 amino acids. Germline V CDR1 and CDR2: SGHTA, FQGNSA. V dropped 5 bases and J dropped 8 bases, with 10 bases sitting between them. CDR3 region: CASSPLRDSPLHF. CDR3 DNA: TGTGCCAGCAGCCCATTGAGGGATTCACCCCTCCACTTT.

The CDR3 DNA reads as TGTGCCAGCTCACCCAGGTTGGCTGAGCCCCAGCATTTT. This codes for CASSPRLAEPQHF. This chain joins TRBV18 and TRBJ1-5; D call uncertain. The CDR3 length is 13 residues. Per the germline V gene, CDR1 is KGHSH and CDR2 is LQKENI. Trimming stripped 3 bases from V and 8 bases from J, with 11 bases between.

This clone was detected only a few times. The V and J genes are TRBV7-2 and TRBJ1-1; possibly TRBD1 for D (5 bases). The CDR3 contains 15 residues. Trimming stripped 1 base from V and 4 bases from J, with 13 bases between. Per the germline V gene, CDR1 is SGHTA and CDR2 is FQGNSA. The chain's CDR3 is CASSLDPGVGTEAFF. The CDR3 coding sequence is TGTGCCAGCAGCTTAGATCCGGGGGTTGGCACTGAAGCTTTCTTT.

CDR3 loop: CASKWEDTQYF. DNA for the CDR3: TGTGCCAGTAAATGGGAAGATACGCAGTATTTT. The chain carries TRBV2 and TRBJ2-3; D is unclear. Trimming removed 9 bases at V and 5 bases at J, with 9 bases between. Germline-derived CDR1 and CDR2 are SNHLY and FYNNEI. This CDR3 contains 11 residues.

The chain carries TRBV30 and TRBJ1-5, with TRBD1 matching 8 bases. CDR1 GTSNPN and CDR2 SVGIG come from the germline V gene (reference sequence). With V trimmed by 1 base and J by 0 bases, 2 bases remained unmatched. The CDR3 runs to 15 residues. CDR3 amino acids: CAWSDTGGSNQPQHF. The CDR3 nucleotides are TGTGCCTGGAGTGACACAGGGGGTAGCAATCAGCCCCAGCATTTT.

There are a few counts of this clone. V usage is TRBV6-4 and J usage is TRBJ2-3; possible D gene TRBD1, 5 bases. Germline V CDR1 and CDR2: MRHNA, SNTAGT. This CDR3 has 14 residues. Trimming removed 6 bases at V and 2 bases at J, with 12 bases between. CDR3 amino acids: CASSLDRSTDTQYF. In DNA form, the CDR3 reads TGTGCCAGCAGCCTCGACAGATCCACAGATACGCAGTATTTT.